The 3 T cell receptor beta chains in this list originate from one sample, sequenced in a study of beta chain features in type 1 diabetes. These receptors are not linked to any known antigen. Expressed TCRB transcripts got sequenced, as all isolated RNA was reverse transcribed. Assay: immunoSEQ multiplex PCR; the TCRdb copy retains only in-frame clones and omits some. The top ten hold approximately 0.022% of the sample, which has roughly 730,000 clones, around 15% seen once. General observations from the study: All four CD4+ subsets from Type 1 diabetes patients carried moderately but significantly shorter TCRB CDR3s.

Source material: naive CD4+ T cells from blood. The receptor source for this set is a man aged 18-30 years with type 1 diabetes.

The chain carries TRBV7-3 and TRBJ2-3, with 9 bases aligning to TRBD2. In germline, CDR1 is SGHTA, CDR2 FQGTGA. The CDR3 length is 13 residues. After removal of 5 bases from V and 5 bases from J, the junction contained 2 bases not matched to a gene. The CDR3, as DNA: TGTGCCAGCAGCGCGGGGGGGCGAGATACGCAGTATTTT. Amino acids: CASSAGGRDTQYF.

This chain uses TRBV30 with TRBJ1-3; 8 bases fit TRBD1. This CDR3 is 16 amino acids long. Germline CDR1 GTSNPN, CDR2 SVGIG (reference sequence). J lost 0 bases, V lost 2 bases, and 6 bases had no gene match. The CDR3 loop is CAWSRQGPFSGNTIYF. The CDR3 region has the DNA TGTGCCTGGAGTCGACAGGGGCCATTCTCTGGAAACACCATATATTTT.

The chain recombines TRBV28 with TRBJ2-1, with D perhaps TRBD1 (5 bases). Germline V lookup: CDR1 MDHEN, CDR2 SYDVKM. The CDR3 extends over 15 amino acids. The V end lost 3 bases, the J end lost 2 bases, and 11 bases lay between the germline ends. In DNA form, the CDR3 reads TGTGCCAGCAGTTTTGGTGGGGCCCCCTACAATGAGCAGTTCTTC. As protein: CASSFGGAPYNEQFF.